This T cell receptor beta chain was profiled in a study of cytomegalovirus exposure and HLA in healthy donors. Study conclusions and caveats: Most subjects had HLA-A and HLA-B alleles reportedly predicted accurately by TCR beta sequences. A later analysis linked a missense DCLRE1C variant to TCR beta V- and J-gene trimming.

Comments on this clone: The antigen remains unidentified.

Germline CDR1 reads KGHSH; CDR2 reads LQKENI. The CDR3 extends over 14 amino acids. It was with 60 Vbeta and 13 Jbeta primers that the PCR ran. Data came from immunoSEQ multiplex PCR; TCRdb stores just in-frame clones and leaves some out. This sample yields under 300,000 clones, of which under 80% are seen a single time; 2% to 2.5% belongs to the top ten. The V gene is TRBV18, the J gene TRBJ2-5; weak D call: TRBD1 (6 bases). The DNA end lines up better with TRBJ2-7; the J call may be wrong. This receptor was taken from a female donor in good health and CMV-seronegative. Specimen: PBMCs. CDR3 DNA: TGTGCCAGCTCACTAACCGGGGACAAATACGAGCAGTACTTC. Its protein is CASSLTGDKYEQYF.